One sample yielded the 20 T cell receptor beta chains listed below, sequenced in a study of CD8 T cells in Susac syndrome. With random hexamers, reverse transcription was performed on roughly 0.5 to 1 ug of RNA. MiXCR, applied by TCRdb to the immunoSEQ multiplex PCR reads, yields one record per CDR3 protein. The sample lists under 85,000 distinct CDR3 sequences, 94% occurring once. The sequencing sample was made of CD8+ T cells from PBMCs. The receptor set was obtained from a human donor with Susac syndrome.

The rearrangement joins TRBV6-5 to TRBJ2-7; D is unclear. Trimming took off 0 bases at V and 1 base at J, with 10 bases between the two ends. CDR1 is MNHEY and CDR2 is SVGAGI in the germline V gene. The CDR3 length is 15 residues. The CDR3 coding sequence is TGTGCCAGCAGTTACTCAGATTCCGTATCCTACGAGCAGTACTTC. Protein: CASSYSDSVSYEQYF.

This sequence joins TRBV6-4 and TRBJ2-2; no reliable D call. This CDR3 region has 9 residues. Germline V gene sequence: CDR1 MRHNA, CDR2 SNTAGT. V lost 9 bases, J lost 7 bases, and 3 bases lay in between. The CDR3 is CARGGELFF. In DNA, the CDR3 is TGTGCCAGGGGCGGGGAGCTGTTTTTT.

The chain combines TRBV7-9 with TRBJ1-4, with a tentative D call TRBD1 (5 bases). This CDR3 is 18 amino acids long. The germline V gene has CDR1 SEHNR and CDR2 FQNEAQ (reference sequence). The V end was cut by 2 bases, the J end by 8 bases, with 24 bases between. CDR3 coding DNA: TGTGCCAGCAGCTTATGGGGAATGTCGGGGGAAGAATCGGAAAAACTGTTTTTT. Its translation is CASSLWGMSGEESEKLFF.

The V and J genes are TRBV6-5 and TRBJ2-4; D could derive from TRBD1 or TRBD2 (5 bases each). The length of the CDR3 is 14 residues. Trimming removed 6 bases from V and 1 base from J, with 10 bases in between. CDR1 and CDR2 from the germline V gene are MNHEY and SVGAGI. CDR3 loop: CASRPWGAKNIQYF. CDR3 coding DNA: TGTGCCAGCAGGCCTTGGGGGGCCAAAAACATTCAGTACTTC.

The rearrangement uses TRBV29-1 and TRBJ1-2, with TRBD1 matching 11 bases. With V trimmed by 0 bases and J by 4 bases, 4 bases remained unmatched. The CDR3 spans 15 residues. Per the germline V gene, CDR1 is SQVTM and CDR2 is ANQGSEA. The CDR3 sequence: CSVEDGQGAFYGYTF. The CDR3 bases are TGCAGCGTTGAAGATGGACAGGGGGCGTTCTATGGCTACACCTTC.

The V and J genes are TRBV12-3 or TRBV12-4 and TRBJ2-2; TRBD1 agrees at 12 bases. Trimming took 4 bases from V and 4 from J; bases not matched to a gene: 7. The CDR3 is made up of 17 amino acids. Written as DNA, the CDR3 is TGTGCCAGCAGTTCGATATGGGACAGGGGGCTCACCGGGGAGCTGTTTTTT. It codes for CASSSIWDRGLTGELFF.

The rearrangement links TRBV6-5 to TRBJ2-3; TRBD1 or TRBD2 may be the D gene (5 bases each). This CDR3 region has 15 residues. Germline V lookup: CDR1 MNHEY, CDR2 SVGAGI. The V end lost 6 bases, the J end lost 0 bases, and 13 bases lay between the germline ends. The CDR3 loop is CASRFRDGSTDTQYF. The CDR3 DNA reads TGTGCCAGCAGGTTTCGGGACGGGAGCACAGATACGCAGTATTTT.

The chain has TRBV27 and TRBJ2-5; 9 bases are a match to TRBD1. CDR3 length: 16 residues. CDR1 is MNHEY, CDR2 SMNVEV, per germline (reference sequence). The V segment lost 2 bases and the J segment 4 bases; nucleotides outside the gene matches: 8. The CDR3 coding sequence is TGTGCCAGCAGTTTACGCCCGGGACAGGGCCCAGAGACCCAGTACTTC. Its translation is CASSLRPGQGPETQYF.

The chain combines TRBV29-1 with TRBJ2-7; 13 bases fit TRBD2. With 6 bases clipped from V and 2 bases from J, the junction kept 10 bases outside the gene matches. The CDR3 loop spans 16 amino acids. The V gene's germline CDR1 is SQVTM and CDR2 ANQGSEA. Here the CDR3 DNA reads TGCAGCGTGGGGGGACTAGCGGGGTTCCCAGCCTACGAGCAGTACTTC. Residues: CSVGGLAGFPAYEQYF.

The chain uses TRBV19 and TRBJ2-1; D perhaps matches TRBD1 (6 bases). The CDR3 spans 15 residues. CDR1 is LNHDA, CDR2 SQIVND, per germline (reference sequence). The germline V and J ends were trimmed by 1 base and 6 bases, with 13 bases remaining between them. The CDR3 sequence is CASSIGEGEPNEQFF. The CDR3 DNA reads as TGTGCCAGTAGTATAGGAGAGGGGGAACCCAATGAGCAGTTCTTC.

This chain uses TRBV15 with TRBJ2-5; D ambiguous. The germline V gene has CDR1 LNHNV and CDR2 YYDKDF (reference sequence). CDR3 length equals 12 residues. Trimming stripped 5 bases from V and 5 bases from J, with 9 bases between. As DNA, the CDR3 is TGTGCCACCAGCGCCTCCAGCGAGACCCAGTACTTC. This encodes CATSASSETQYF.

J is TRBJ1-1 and V is TRBV6-1; the D is unclear. The germline V gene has CDR1 MNHNS and CDR2 SASEGT. There are 14 residues in the CDR3. V lost 5 bases to trimming and J lost 5 bases, with 15 bases between them. The CDR3 loop reads CASSLRELGTEAFF. The CDR3 nucleotides read TGTGCCAGCAGTCTTAGGGAATTGGGAACTGAAGCTTTCTTT.

V usage is TRBV27 and J usage is TRBJ2-7; D uncertain. Germline V gene data show CDR1 as MNHEY and CDR2 as SMNVEV (reference sequence). CDR3 length: 13 amino acids. The V end was cut by 2 bases, the J end by 6 bases, with 11 bases between. In nucleotides, the CDR3 is TGTGCCAGCAGTTTAAATGCCCTCCGCGAGCAGTACTTC. As protein: CASSLNALREQYF.

J is TRBJ2-5 and V is TRBV7-9, with D possibly matching TRBD2 (5 bases). With 3 bases removed from V and 3 bases from J, the gap between germline ends came to 14 bases. The CDR3 sequence is 15 residues long. Germline V gene sequence: CDR1 SEHNR, CDR2 FQNEAQ (reference sequence). The CDR3 DNA follows: TGTGCCAGCAGCTTGGTCGCGGAAGCGGAAGAGACCCAGTACTTC. Translation: CASSLVAEAEETQYF.

This sequence joins TRBV25-1 and TRBJ2-3; D is unclear. CDR1 and CDR2 from the germline V gene are MGHDK and SYGVNS. Trimming took 6 bases from V and 6 from J, leaving 7 bases between them. The CDR3 has 11 residues. The CDR3 sequence is CASRSWDTQYF. The CDR3 DNA follows: TGTGCCAGCAGATCTTGGGATACGCAGTATTTT.

The V and J genes are TRBV12-5 and TRBJ2-7; D is undetermined. This CDR3 region has 14 residues. Germline V gene sequence: CDR1 LGHNT, CDR2 FRNRAP. Trimming pared 1 base from V and 2 bases from J, leaving 9 bases between. The chain's CDR3 is CASGLEGPTYEQYF. Here the CDR3 DNA reads TGTGCTAGTGGTTTGGAAGGACCCACCTACGAGCAGTACTTC.

The chain couples TRBV3-1 to TRBJ2-5; D is unresolved. CDR1 and CDR2 (germline): LGHDT, YNNKEL (reference sequence). There are 14 residues in the CDR3. Trimming stripped 4 bases from V and 4 bases from J, with 13 bases between. CDR3 protein: CASSPWLGSETQYF. In DNA, the CDR3 is TGTGCCAGCAGCCCCTGGCTAGGGTCAGAGACCCAGTACTTC.

The chain joins TRBV11-3 to TRBJ2-3, with TRBD1 matching over 9 bases. The V gene's germline CDR1 is SGHNT and CDR2 YENEEA. Losses at the gene ends were 4 bases for V and 3 bases for J; bases not matched to a gene: 8. The CDR3 totals 16 residues. CDR3 in amino acids: CASSSPRDRATDTQYF. The CDR3 DNA reads as TGTGCCAGCAGCTCACCCCGGGACAGGGCTACAGATACGCAGTATTTT.

The genes are TRBV7-8 and TRBJ2-2; D remains ambiguous. Germline lookup yields CDR1 SGHVS and CDR2 FQNEAQ. The CDR3 runs to 14 residues. Trimming removed 1 base at V and 6 bases at J, with 9 bases between. Written as DNA, the CDR3 is TGTGCCAGCAGCTTAGTTTGGGCGTCCGGGGAGCTGTTTTTT. Its protein product is CASSLVWASGELFF.

The chain recombines TRBV13 with TRBJ2-2; D gene unclear. V shed 4 bases and J shed 3 bases, with 12 bases lying between them. Germline CDR1 and CDR2: PRHDT and FYEKMQ (reference sequence). This CDR3 region has 15 residues. In nucleotides, the CDR3 is TGTGCCAGCAGCTCAGACAAGAACTACACCGGGGAGCTGTTTTTT. This encodes CASSSDKNYTGELFF.